This TCR beta chain was captured by sequencing in a study of blood T cell repertoires in COVID-19. Assay used: immunoSEQ multiplex PCR; TCRdb lists only in-frame clones, some missing. The sample carries 150,000 or so clones, approximately 86% recorded once. With V trimmed by 4 bases and J by 5 bases, 7 bases remained unmatched. CDR3 length equals 15 residues. Per the germline V gene, CDR1 is SGHKS and CDR2 is YYEKEE (reference sequence). The clonotype was recovered from a man in his 60s with acute or convalescent COVID-19. The chain has TRBV5-5 and TRBJ2-5, with 11 bases matching TRBD1. The material sequenced was peripheral blood. The CDR3 loop is CASSEGTGGWETQYF. In DNA, the CDR3 is TGTGCCAGCAGCGAAGGGACAGGGGGTTGGGAGACCCAGTACTTC. Variable domain in full (rest from reference TRBV5-5 and TRBJ2-5): DAGVTQSPTHLIKTRGQQVTLRCSPISGHKSVSWYQQVLGQGPQFIFQYYEKEERGRGNFPDRFSARQFPNYSSELNVNALLLGDSALYLCASSEGTGGWETQYFGPGTRLLVL.